The clone carrying this T cell receptor (beta chain) came up once. Its antigen is unknown. An amount of RNA that ranged from roughly 0.5 to 1 ug was reverse transcribed with random hexamers. An immunoSEQ multiplex PCR amplified TCR beta CDR3 over 54 Vbeta and 13 Jbeta. TCRdb fed the immunoSEQ multiplex PCR reads into MiXCR, producing one record per CDR3 protein. The data hold 95,000 to 150,000 distinct CDR3 sequences, with roughly 94% observed a single time. The data originate from a study of CD8 T cells in Susac syndrome. About the study: Among the Susac syndrome patients sequenced, over five had active disease and 8 or 9 were in remission. Patients with Susac syndrome were, at the time of blood collection, therapy-naive, maintained on corticosteroids, or maintained on intravenous immunoglobulin alone.

The CDR3 loop spans 13 amino acids. Germline V gene sequence: CDR1 DFQATT, CDR2 SNEGSKA (reference sequence). Study-level findings and limits: Susac syndrome CD8+ repertoires were clonally expanded, most strongly in CD8+ TEMRA cells.

The TCR sequence derives from a human donor with Susac syndrome. This rearrangement joins TRBV20-1 to TRBJ2-3; possibly TRBD1 for D (6 bases). The specimen was CD8+ T cells from PBMCs. The CDR3 protein is CSIGTFGTDTQYF. In nucleotides, the CDR3 is TGCAGCATCGGGACATTTGGCACAGATACGCAGTATTTT.